This T cell receptor (beta chain) stems from a study of neurological immune-mediated disorders. Germline V lookup: CDR1 SGHTA, CDR2 FQGNSA. The CDR3 has 15 amino acids. The J segment lost 5 bases and the V segment lost 5 bases, leaving 7 bases of the junction unmatched. Synthesis of cDNA used 5'RACE (with 10-nucleotide random UMIs). The yield of each sequencing run was over 170 million TCR-beta sequences from 15-18 subjects. TCRdb fed the 5' RACE reads into MiXCR, producing one record per CDR3 protein. The sample contains roughly 45,000 distinct CDR3 sequences, approximately 3% of which appear only once. This clonotype was detected many times.

The sample was PBMCs. The chain carries TRBV7-2 and TRBJ2-1; 9 nucleotides match TRBD2. This TCR was recovered from a woman between 45 and 65 years old with multiple sclerosis. DNA for the CDR3: TGTGCCAGCAGCACGCATCGACTAGCGGACAATGAGCAGTTCTTC. Residues: CASSTHRLADNEQFF.